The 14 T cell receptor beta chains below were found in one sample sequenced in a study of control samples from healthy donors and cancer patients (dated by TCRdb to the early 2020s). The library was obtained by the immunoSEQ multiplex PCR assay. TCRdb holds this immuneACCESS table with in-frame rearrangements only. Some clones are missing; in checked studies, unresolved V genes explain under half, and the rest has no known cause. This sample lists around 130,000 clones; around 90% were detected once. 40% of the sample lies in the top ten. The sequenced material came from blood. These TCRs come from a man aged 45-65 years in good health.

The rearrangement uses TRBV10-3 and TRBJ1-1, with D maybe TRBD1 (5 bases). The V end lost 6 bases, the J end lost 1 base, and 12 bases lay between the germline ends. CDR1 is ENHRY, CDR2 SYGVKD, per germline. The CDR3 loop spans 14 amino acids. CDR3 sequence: CAIRADSPNTEAFF. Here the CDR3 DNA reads TGTGCCATCAGAGCTGACAGTCCGAACACTGAAGCTTTCTTT.

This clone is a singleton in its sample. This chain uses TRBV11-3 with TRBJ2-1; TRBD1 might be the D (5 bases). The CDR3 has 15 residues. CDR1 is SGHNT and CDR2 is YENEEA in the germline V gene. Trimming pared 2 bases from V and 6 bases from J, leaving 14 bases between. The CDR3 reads CASSLSRGYSNEQFF. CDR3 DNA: TGTGCCAGCAGCTTATCTAGGGGTTATTCCAATGAGCAGTTCTTC.

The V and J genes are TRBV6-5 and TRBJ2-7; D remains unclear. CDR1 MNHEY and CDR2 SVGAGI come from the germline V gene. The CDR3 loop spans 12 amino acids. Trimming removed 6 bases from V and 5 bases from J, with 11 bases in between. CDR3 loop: CASRESVDEQYF. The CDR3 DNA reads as TGTGCCAGCAGAGAGAGTGTTGACGAGCAGTACTTC.

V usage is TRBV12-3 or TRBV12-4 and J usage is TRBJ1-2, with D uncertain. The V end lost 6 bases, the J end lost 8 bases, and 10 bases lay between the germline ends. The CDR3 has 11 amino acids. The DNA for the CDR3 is TGTGCCAGCAGCTACTTGGGGGGCTACACCTTC. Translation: CASSYLGGYTF.

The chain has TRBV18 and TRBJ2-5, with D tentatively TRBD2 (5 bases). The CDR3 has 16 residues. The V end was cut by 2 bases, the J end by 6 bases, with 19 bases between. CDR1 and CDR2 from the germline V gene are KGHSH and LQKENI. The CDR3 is CASSPTQTPEGKTQYF. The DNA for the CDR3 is TGTGCCAGCTCACCAACCCAGACCCCCGAGGGAAAGACCCAGTACTTC.

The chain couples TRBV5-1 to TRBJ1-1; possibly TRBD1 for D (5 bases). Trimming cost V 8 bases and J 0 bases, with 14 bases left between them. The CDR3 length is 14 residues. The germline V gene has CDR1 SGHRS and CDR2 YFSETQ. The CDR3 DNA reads TGCGCCAGTCACCCGGGACTCCTGAACACTGAAGCTTTCTTT. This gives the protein CASHPGLLNTEAFF.

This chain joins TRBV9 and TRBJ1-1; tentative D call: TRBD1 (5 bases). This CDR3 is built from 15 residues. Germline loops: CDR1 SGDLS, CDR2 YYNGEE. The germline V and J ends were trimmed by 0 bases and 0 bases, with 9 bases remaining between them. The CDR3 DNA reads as TGTGCCAGCAGCGTAGTCGAGGGGATGAACACTGAAGCTTTCTTT. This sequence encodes CASSVVEGMNTEAFF.

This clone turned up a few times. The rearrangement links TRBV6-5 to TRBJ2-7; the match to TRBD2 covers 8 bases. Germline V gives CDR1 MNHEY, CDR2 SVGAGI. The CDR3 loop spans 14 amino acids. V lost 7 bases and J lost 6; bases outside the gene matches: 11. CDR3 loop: CASTDPGGAVEQYF. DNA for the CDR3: TGTGCCAGCACCGACCCGGGAGGGGCTGTCGAGCAGTACTTC.

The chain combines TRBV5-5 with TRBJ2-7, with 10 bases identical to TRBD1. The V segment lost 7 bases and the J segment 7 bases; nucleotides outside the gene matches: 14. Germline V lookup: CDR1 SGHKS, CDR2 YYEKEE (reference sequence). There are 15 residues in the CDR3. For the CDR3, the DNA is TGTGCCAGCTTTCCCTTGGGACAGGGGTCGGGGGAGCAGTACTTC. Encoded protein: CASFPLGQGSGEQYF.

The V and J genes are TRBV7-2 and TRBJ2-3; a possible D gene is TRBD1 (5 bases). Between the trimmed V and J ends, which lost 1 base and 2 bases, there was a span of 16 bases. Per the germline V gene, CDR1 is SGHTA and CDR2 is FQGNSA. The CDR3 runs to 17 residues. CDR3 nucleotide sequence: TGTGCCAGCAGCTTAGAAGGCAGGGTAGTCCCCACAGATACGCAGTATTTT. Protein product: CASSLEGRVVPTDTQYF. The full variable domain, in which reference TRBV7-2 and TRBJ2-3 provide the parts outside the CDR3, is GAGVSQSPSNKVTEKGKDVELRCDPISGHTALYWYRQSLGQGLEFLIYFQGNSAPDKSGLPSDRFSAERTGGSVSTLTIQRTQQEDSAVYLCASSLEGRVVPTDTQYFGPGTRLTVL.

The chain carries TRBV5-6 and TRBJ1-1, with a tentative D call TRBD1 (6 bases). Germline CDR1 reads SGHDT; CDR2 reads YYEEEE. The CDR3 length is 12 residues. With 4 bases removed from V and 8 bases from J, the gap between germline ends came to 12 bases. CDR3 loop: CASSQDGTEAFF. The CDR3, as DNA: TGTGCCAGCAGCCAGGACGGGACAGAAGCTTTCTTT. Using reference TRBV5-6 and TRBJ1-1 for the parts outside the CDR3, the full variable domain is DAGVTQSPTHLIKTRGQQVTLRCSPKSGHDTVSWYQQALGQGPQFIFQYYEEEERQRGNFPDRFSGHQFPNYSSELNVNALLLGDSALYLCASSQDGTEAFFGQGTRLTVV.

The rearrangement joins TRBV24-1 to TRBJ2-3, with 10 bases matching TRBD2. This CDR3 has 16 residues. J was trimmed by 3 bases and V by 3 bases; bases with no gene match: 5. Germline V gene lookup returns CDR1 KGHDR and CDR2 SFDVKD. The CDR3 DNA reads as TGTGCCACCAGTGATGGGATAGCGGGGGGTACAGATACGCAGTATTTT. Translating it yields CATSDGIAGGTDTQYF.

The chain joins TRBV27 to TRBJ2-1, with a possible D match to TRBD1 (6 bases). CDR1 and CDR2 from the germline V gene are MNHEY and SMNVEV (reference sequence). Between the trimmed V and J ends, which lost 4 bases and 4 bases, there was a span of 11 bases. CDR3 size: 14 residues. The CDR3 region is CASSWMTGYNEQFF. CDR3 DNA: TGTGCCAGCAGTTGGATGACAGGTTACAATGAGCAGTTCTTC.

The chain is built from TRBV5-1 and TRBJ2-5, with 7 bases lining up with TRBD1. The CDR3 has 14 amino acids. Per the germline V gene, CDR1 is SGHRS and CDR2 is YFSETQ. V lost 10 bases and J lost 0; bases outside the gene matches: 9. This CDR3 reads CAGPTGSYQETQYF. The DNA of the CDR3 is TGCGCCGGCCCGACAGGGTCGTACCAAGAGACCCAGTACTTC.